These 19 T cell receptor beta chains came from one sample sequenced in a study of blood T cell repertoires in COVID-19. Measured with immunoSEQ multiplex PCR; TCRdb has only the in-frame clones, and not every one. The sample lists 300,000 to 450,000 clones, 88% seen once, with 0.9% to 1.5% in the top ten. The specimen was PBMCs or T cells enriched from blood (not recorded which). These receptors all stem from a woman in her late teens or twenties who had recovered from COVID-19.

The genes are TRBV27 and TRBJ1-1; D is uncertain. The CDR3 runs to 18 residues. From germline, CDR1 is MNHEY and CDR2 SMNVEV (reference sequence). V lost 3 bases to trimming and J lost 2 bases, with 22 bases between them. CDR3 protein: CASSFIRHALVGNTEAFF. CDR3 bases: TGTGCCAGCAGTTTTATCCGACACGCGCTGGTCGGTAACACTGAAGCTTTCTTT.

The CDR3 DNA sequence: TGTGCCAGCAGTGGGATTGGCGGTAGCAATCAGCCCCAGCATTTT. As protein: CASSGIGGSNQPQHF. The chain combines TRBV2 with TRBJ1-5; D gene uncertain. V was trimmed by 4 bases and J by 0 bases, leaving 10 bases between them. The CDR3 length is 15 residues. Germline V lookup: CDR1 SNHLY, CDR2 FYNNEI.

The chain employs TRBV5-1 and TRBJ1-5; unclear D gene. Trimming left V 5 bases short and J 9 bases short, with 12 bases between. There are 12 residues in the CDR3. Per the germline V gene, CDR1 is SGHRS and CDR2 is YFSETQ. CDR3 sequence (DNA): TGCGCCAGCAGATACGGCCGCGGGCCCCAGCATTTT. It yields the protein CASRYGRGPQHF.

The chain links TRBV5-6 to TRBJ2-7, with TRBD1 identical over 8 bases. Germline V gene lookup returns CDR1 SGHDT and CDR2 YYEEEE. The CDR3 loop spans 16 amino acids. V lost 1 base and J lost 5; bases outside the gene matches: 11. Here the CDR3 reads CASSLSWTGKPHEQYF. CDR3 bases: TGTGCCAGCAGCTTGAGTTGGACAGGGAAGCCCCACGAGCAGTACTTC. The whole variable domain, remainder taken from reference TRBV5-6 and TRBJ2-7, is DAGVTQSPTHLIKTRGQQVTLRCSPKSGHDTVSWYQQALGQGPQFIFQYYEEEERQRGNFPDRFSGHQFPNYSSELNVNALLLGDSALYLCASSLSWTGKPHEQYFGPGTRLTVT.

This clone was found a few times. This rearrangement joins TRBV19 to TRBJ1-3, with 9 bases lining up with TRBD1. The CDR3 is 13 amino acids. Germline assignment: CDR1 LNHDA and CDR2 SQIVND (reference sequence). The CDR3 DNA is TGTGCTACGGACAGGGGTACTGGAAACACCATATATTTT. Translation: CATDRGTGNTIYF.

The rearrangement links TRBV6-5 to TRBJ2-2; a possible D gene is TRBD1 (6 bases). V was trimmed by 5 bases and J by 4 bases, leaving 11 bases between them. Germline V gives CDR1 MNHEY, CDR2 SVGAGI. This CDR3 spans 14 amino acids. In nucleotides, the CDR3 is TGTGCCAGCAGTCCCGACAGGAGCACCGGGGAGCTGTTTTTT. As protein: CASSPDRSTGELFF.

V gene TRBV9 combines with J gene TRBJ2-4, with D perhaps matching TRBD1 (5 bases). This CDR3 has 15 amino acids. Trimming removed 4 bases from V and 8 bases from J, with 19 bases in between. Germline loops: CDR1 SGDLS, CDR2 YYNGEE. The CDR3 sequence is CASSPVGRGGDIQYF. Here the CDR3 DNA reads TGTGCCAGCAGCCCAGTGGGAAGGGGTGGTGACATTCAGTACTTC. The variable domain in full, completed from reference TRBV9 and TRBJ2-4, reads DSGVTQTPKHLITATGQRVTLRCSPRSGDLSVYWYQQSLDQGLQFLIQYYNGEERAKGNILERFSAQQFPDLHSELNLSSLELGDSALYFCASSPVGRGGDIQYFGAGTRLSVL.

The V and J genes are TRBV6-1 and TRBJ2-7, with 8 bases aligning to TRBD2. CDR3 length: 19 residues. Germline CDR1 MNHNS, CDR2 SASEGT. V gave up 0 bases and J gave up 2 bases; unmatched junction bases: 15. The CDR3 is CASSEAVKGGGLLTYEQYF. The CDR3 DNA sequence: TGTGCCAGCAGTGAAGCGGTGAAGGGCGGGGGGTTATTAACCTACGAGCAGTACTTC.

This clone was seen a few times. The CDR3 coding sequence is TGTGCCAGCTCACCAAGCACTAGCGGGTTCTCCTACGAGCAGTACTTC. This sequence encodes CASSPSTSGFSYEQYF. The chain links TRBV18 to TRBJ2-7; TRBD2 agrees at 9 bases. CDR1 and CDR2 (germline): KGHSH, LQKENI. Trimming took 2 bases from V and 0 from J; bases not matched to a gene: 5. This CDR3 comprises 16 residues. The entire variable domain, with the rest obtained from reference TRBV18 and TRBJ2-7, is as follows: NAGVMQNPRHLVRRRGQEARLRCSPMKGHSHVYWYRQLPEEGLKFMVYLQKENIIDESGMPKERFSAEFPKEGPSILRIQQVVRGDSAAYFCASSPSTSGFSYEQYFGPGTRLTVT.

This chain connects TRBV27 to TRBJ1-4; D unclear. Germline V gene sequence: CDR1 MNHEY, CDR2 SMNVEV (reference sequence). Trimming cost V 5 bases and J 3 bases, with 22 bases left between them. This CDR3 contains 18 residues. CDR3 loop: CASSHRGPYQFSNEKLFF. The CDR3, as DNA: TGTGCCAGCAGTCACCGAGGCCCTTACCAATTCTCTAATGAAAAACTGTTTTTT.

The CDR3 sequence: CASSTPEQVPGNTIYF. CDR3 DNA sequence: TGTGCCAGCAGTACCCCGGAACAGGTACCTGGAAACACCATATATTTT. The genes are TRBV28 and TRBJ1-3, with a tentative D call TRBD1 (5 bases). The CDR3 runs 16 residues. The germline CDR1 and CDR2 sequences are MDHEN and SYDVKM. Trimming left V 5 bases short and J 2 bases short, with 16 bases between.

V gene TRBV19 combines with J gene TRBJ2-6; tentatively, D is TRBD1 (5 bases). Germline V gene sequence: CDR1 LNHDA, CDR2 SQIVND (reference sequence). The CDR3 totals 16 residues. V lost 5 bases and J lost 2, with 13 bases in between. CDR3 coding DNA: TGTGCCAGTAGTTTGTCAGGGCATCCTGGGGCCAACGTCCTGACTTTC. Translating it yields CASSLSGHPGANVLTF. Full variable domain (remainder filled in from reference TRBV19 and TRBJ2-6): DGGITQSPKYLFRKEGQNVTLSCEQNLNHDAMYWYRQDPGQGLRLIYYSQIVNDFQKGDIAEGYSVSREKKESFPLTVTSAQKNPTAFYLCASSLSGHPGANVLTFGAGSRLTVL.

The gene calls are TRBV5-1 and TRBJ2-3, with TRBD1 matching over 8 bases. CDR1 and CDR2 from the germline V gene are SGHRS and YFSETQ. The CDR3 extends over 14 amino acids. V lost 4 bases and J lost 4; bases outside the gene matches: 5. CDR3 amino acids: CASSRGQGPDTQYF. The CDR3 nucleotides read TGCGCCAGCAGCAGAGGACAGGGACCAGATACGCAGTATTTT. Complete variable domain (other parts from reference TRBV5-1 and TRBJ2-3): KAGVTQTPRYLIKTRGQQVTLSCSPISGHRSVSWYQQTPGQGLQFLFEYFSETQRNKGNFPGRFSGRQFSNSRSEMNVSTLELGDSALYLCASSRGQGPDTQYFGPGTRLTVL.

CDR3 coding DNA: TGTGCCAGCAGTGACGTAGGGGAGCTGTTTTTT. Amino acid sequence: CASSDVGELFF. The J gene is TRBJ2-2, the V gene TRBV6-1; no firm D call. The CDR3 is 11 amino acids. Germline V gene data show CDR1 as MNHNS and CDR2 as SASEGT. V was clipped by 3 bases and J by 8 bases, with 4 bases between them.

On this clone: A junction boundary mismatches the germline segment, possibly from a read error. The sample has other DNA sequences that encode this CDR3 too. The CDR3 loop reads CASSALQGTAEAFF. CDR3 DNA sequence: TGTGCCAGTAGCGCATTACAGGGGACGGCTGAAGCTTTCTTT. The J gene is TRBJ1-1, the V gene TRBV9; 7 bases map to TRBD1. Germline V gives CDR1 SGDLS, CDR2 YYNGEE. This CDR3 has 14 residues.

This rearrangement joins TRBV9 to TRBJ1-1; a possible D gene is TRBD1 (6 bases). Germline-derived CDR1 and CDR2 are SGDLS and YYNGEE. Deletions cut 0 bases from V and 1 base from J, with 19 bases between. CDR3 length: 18 residues. The CDR3 region is CASSVGLQSRGTNTEAFF. CDR3 sequence (DNA): TGTGCCAGCAGCGTAGGATTACAGTCGAGGGGGACGAACACTGAAGCTTTCTTT.

This chain connects TRBV7-8 to TRBJ1-1; D is perhaps TRBD1 (6 bases). This CDR3 is 16 amino acids long. V was shortened by 2 bases and J by 3 bases, with 16 bases between the two germline ends. Germline CDR1 SGHVS, CDR2 FQNEAQ. The CDR3 here is CASSLNPRGADTEAFF. DNA of the CDR3: TGTGCCAGCAGCTTAAATCCCAGGGGCGCGGACACTGAAGCTTTCTTT.

The chain combines TRBV5-1 with TRBJ1-1; TRBD1 aligns across 8 bases. The germline CDR1 and CDR2 sequences are SGHRS and YFSETQ. The CDR3 is 14 amino acids. J was trimmed by 1 base and V by 2 bases; bases with no gene match: 1. The CDR3 here is CASSFDRGNTEAFF. CDR3 bases: TGCGCCAGCAGCTTCGACAGGGGGAACACTGAAGCTTTCTTT.

The chain employs TRBV4-1 and TRBJ1-5; no clear D gene. V was trimmed by 1 base and J by 2 bases, leaving 9 bases between them. Germline V gene sequence: CDR1 MGHRA, CDR2 YSYEKL. The CDR3 extends over 15 amino acids. This CDR3 is CASSQVTVGNQPQHF. The CDR3 DNA follows: TGCGCCAGCAGCCAAGTAACGGTGGGCAATCAGCCCCAGCATTTT.